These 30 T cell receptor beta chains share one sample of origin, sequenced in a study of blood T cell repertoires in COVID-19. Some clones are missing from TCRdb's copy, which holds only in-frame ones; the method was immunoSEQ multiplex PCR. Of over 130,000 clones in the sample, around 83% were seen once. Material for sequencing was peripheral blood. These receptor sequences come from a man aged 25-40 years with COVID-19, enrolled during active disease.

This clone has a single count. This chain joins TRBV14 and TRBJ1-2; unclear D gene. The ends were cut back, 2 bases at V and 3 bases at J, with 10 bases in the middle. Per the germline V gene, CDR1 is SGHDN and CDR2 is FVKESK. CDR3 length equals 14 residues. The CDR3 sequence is CASSQSPVDYGYTF. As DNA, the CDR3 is TGTGCCAGCAGCCAATCCCCGGTTGACTATGGCTACACCTTC.

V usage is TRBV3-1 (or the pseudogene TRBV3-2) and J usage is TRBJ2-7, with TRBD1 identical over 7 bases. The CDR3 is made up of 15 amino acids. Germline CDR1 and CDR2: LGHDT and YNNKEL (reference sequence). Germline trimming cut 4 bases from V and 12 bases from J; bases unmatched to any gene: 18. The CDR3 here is CASSPMTDRASPLYF. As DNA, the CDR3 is TGTGCCAGCAGCCCAATGACAGACAGGGCTTCTCCGTTGTACTTC.

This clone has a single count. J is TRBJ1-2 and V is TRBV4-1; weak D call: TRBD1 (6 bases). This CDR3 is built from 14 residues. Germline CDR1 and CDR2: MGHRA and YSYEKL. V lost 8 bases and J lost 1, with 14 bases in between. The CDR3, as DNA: TGCGCCAGCGAGGGGGGGGGCCGTAACTATGGCTACACCTTC. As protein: CASEGGGRNYGYTF.

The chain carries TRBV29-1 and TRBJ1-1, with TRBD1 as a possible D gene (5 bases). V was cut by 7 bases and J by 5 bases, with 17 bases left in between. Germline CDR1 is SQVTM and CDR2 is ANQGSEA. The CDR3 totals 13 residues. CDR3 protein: CSGDPGGATEAFF. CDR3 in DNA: TGCAGCGGGGACCCGGGAGGGGCTACTGAAGCTTTCTTT.

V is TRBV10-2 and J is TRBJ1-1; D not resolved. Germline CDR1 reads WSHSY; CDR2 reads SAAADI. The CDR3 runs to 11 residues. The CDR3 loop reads CGAESGTEAFF. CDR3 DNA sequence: TGCGGGGCTGAGAGTGGCACTGAAGCTTTCTTT.

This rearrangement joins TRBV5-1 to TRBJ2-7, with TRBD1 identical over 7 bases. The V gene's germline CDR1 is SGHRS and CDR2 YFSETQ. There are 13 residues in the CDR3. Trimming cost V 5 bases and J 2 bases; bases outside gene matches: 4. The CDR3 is CASRGTATYEQYF. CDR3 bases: TGCGCCAGCAGGGGGACAGCTACCTACGAGCAGTACTTC. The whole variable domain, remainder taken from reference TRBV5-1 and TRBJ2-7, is KAGVTQTPRYLIKTRGQQVTLSCSPISGHRSVSWYQQTPGQGLQFLFEYFSETQRNKGNFPGRFSGRQFSNSRSEMNVSTLELGDSALYLCASRGTATYEQYFGPGTRLTVT.

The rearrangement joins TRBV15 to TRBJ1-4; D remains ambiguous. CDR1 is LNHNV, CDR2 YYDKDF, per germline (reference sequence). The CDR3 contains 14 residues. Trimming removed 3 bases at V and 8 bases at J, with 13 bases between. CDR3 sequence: CATSRYTGSEKLFF. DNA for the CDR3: TGTGCCACCAGCAGGTACACCGGGTCGGAAAAACTGTTTTTT.

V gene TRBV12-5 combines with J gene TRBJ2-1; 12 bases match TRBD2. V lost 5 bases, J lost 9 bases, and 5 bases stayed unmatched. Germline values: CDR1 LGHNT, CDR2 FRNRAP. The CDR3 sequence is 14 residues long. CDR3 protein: CASGSTSGRSEQFF. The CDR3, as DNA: TGTGCTAGTGGTAGCACTAGCGGGAGGAGTGAGCAGTTCTTC.

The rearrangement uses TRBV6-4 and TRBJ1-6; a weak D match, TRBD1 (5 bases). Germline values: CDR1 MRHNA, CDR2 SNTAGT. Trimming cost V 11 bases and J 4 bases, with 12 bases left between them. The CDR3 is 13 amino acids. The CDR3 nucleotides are TGTGCCCTCGAGCAGGGTTATAATTCACCCCTCCACTTT. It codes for CALEQGYNSPLHF.

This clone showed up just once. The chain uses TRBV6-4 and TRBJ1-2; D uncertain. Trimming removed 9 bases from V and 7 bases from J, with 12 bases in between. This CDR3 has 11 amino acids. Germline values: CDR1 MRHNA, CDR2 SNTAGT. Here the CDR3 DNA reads TGTGCCAGGACTCAGCGGGGTGGCTACACCTTC. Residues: CARTQRGGYTF.

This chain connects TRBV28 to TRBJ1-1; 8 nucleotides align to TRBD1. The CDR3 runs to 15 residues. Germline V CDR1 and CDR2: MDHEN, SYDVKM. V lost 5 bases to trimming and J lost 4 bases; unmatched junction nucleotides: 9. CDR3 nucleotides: TGTGCCAGCAGTCCCAGGACAGGGTGGGGCACTGAAGCTTTCTTT. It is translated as CASSPRTGWGTEAFF.

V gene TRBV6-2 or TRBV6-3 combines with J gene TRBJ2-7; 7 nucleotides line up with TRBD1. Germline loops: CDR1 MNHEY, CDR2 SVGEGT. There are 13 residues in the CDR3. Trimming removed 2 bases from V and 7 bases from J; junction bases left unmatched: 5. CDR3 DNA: TGTGCCAGCAGTTACCCGACAGGGAGTGAGCAGTACTTC. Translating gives CASSYPTGSEQYF.

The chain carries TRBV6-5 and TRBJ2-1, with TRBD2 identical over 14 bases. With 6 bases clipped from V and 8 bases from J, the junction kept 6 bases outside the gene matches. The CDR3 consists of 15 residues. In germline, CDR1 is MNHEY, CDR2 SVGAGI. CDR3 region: CASRGTSGSFHEQFF. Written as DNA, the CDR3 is TGTGCCAGCAGGGGGACTAGCGGGAGCTTCCATGAGCAGTTCTTC.

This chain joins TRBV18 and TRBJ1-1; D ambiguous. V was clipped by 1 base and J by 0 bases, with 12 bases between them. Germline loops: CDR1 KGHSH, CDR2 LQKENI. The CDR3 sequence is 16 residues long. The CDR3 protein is CASSPQGKTMNTEAFF. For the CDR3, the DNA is TGTGCCAGCTCACCACAGGGAAAGACTATGAACACTGAAGCTTTCTTT.

The CDR3 loop is CASRAATNEKLFF. The CDR3, as DNA: TGTGCCAGCAGGGCAGCAACTAATGAAAAACTGTTTTTT. The V gene is TRBV6-5, the J gene TRBJ1-4; no clear D gene. From germline, CDR1 is MNHEY and CDR2 SVGAGI. V lost 6 bases and J lost 0, with 5 bases in between. The CDR3 spans 13 residues.

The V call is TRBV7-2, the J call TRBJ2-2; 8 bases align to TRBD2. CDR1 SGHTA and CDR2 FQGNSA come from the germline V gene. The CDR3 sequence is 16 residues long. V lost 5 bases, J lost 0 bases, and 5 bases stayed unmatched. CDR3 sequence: CASSPRTSPNTGELFF. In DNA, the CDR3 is TGTGCCAGCAGCCCCAGGACTAGCCCGAACACCGGGGAGCTGTTTTTT.

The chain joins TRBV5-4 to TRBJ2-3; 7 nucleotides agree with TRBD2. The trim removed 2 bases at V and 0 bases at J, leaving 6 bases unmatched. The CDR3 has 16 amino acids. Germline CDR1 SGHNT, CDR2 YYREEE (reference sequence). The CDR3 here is CASSFILASSTDTQYF. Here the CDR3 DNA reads TGTGCCAGCAGCTTCATACTAGCGTCTAGCACAGATACGCAGTATTTT.

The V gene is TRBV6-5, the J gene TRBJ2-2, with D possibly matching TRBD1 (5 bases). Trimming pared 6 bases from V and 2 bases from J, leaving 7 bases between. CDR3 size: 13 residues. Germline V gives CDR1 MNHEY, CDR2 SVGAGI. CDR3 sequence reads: CASSRVNTGELFF. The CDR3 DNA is TGTGCCAGCAGCAGGGTAAACACCGGGGAGCTGTTTTTT.

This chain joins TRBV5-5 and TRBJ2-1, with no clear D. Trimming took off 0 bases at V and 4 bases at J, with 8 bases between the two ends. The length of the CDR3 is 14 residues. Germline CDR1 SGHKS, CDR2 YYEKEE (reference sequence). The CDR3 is CASSLVLTYNEQFF. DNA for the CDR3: TGTGCCAGCAGCTTGGTACTGACATACAATGAGCAGTTCTTC. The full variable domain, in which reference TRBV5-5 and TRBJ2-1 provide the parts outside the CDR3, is DAGVTQSPTHLIKTRGQQVTLRCSPISGHKSVSWYQQVLGQGPQFIFQYYEKEERGRGNFPDRFSARQFPNYSSELNVNALLLGDSALYLCASSLVLTYNEQFFGPGTRLTVL.

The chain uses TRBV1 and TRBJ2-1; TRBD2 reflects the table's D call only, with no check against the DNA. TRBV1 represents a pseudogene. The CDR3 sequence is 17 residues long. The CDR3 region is CTSSQTGPGRPNNEQFF. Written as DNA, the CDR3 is TGCACCAGCAGCCAAACCGGGCCCGGGAGACCTAATAATGAGCAGTTCTTC.

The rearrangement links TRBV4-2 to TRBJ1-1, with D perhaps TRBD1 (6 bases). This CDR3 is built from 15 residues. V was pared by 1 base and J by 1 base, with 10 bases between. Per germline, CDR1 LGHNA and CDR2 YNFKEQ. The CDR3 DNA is TGTGCCAGCAGCCAAGGCAAGACAGGGAACACTGAAGCTTTCTTT. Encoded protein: CASSQGKTGNTEAFF.

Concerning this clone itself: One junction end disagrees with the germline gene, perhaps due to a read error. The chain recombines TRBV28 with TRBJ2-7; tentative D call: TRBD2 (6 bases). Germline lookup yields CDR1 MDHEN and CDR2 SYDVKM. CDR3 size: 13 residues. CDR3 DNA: TGTGCCAGCAGTCTTATAAACCCGGGACTCATTTTATTC. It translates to CASSLINPGLILF. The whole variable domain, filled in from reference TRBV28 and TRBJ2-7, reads DVKVTQSSRYLVKRTGEKVFLECVQDMDHENMFWYRQDPGLGLRLIYFSYDVKMKEKGDIPEGYSVSREKKERFSLILESASTNQTSMYLCASSLINPGLILFGPGTRLTVT.

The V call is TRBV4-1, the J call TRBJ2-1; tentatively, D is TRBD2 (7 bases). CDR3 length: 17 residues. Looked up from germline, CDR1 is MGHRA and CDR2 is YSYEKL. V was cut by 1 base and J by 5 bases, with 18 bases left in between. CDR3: CASSQAPGGRDNNEQFF. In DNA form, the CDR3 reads TGCGCCAGCAGCCAAGCCCCCGGGGGGCGGGATAACAATGAGCAGTTCTTC.

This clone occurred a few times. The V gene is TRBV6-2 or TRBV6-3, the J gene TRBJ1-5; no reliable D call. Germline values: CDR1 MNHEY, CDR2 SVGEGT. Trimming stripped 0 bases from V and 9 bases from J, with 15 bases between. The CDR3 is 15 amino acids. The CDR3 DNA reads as TGTGCCAGCAGTTACTCGGCGGCAGAATCTTGGCCCCAGCATTTT. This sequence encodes CASSYSAAESWPQHF.

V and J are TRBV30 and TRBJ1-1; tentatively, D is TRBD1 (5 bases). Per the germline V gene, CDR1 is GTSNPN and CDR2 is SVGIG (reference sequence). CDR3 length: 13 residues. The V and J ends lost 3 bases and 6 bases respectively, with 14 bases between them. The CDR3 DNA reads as TGTGCCTGGAGAGAATCAGGGAGGCCTGAAGCTTTCTTT. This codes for CAWRESGRPEAFF.

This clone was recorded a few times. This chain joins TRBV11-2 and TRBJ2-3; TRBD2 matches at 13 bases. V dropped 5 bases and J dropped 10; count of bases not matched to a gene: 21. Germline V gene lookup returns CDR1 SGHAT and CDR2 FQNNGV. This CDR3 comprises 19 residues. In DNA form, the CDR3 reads TGTGCCAGCAGCCCGATAGGGCAACGGACTAGCGGGAGATCCCCCCCGCAGTATTTT. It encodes CASSPIGQRTSGRSPPQYF.

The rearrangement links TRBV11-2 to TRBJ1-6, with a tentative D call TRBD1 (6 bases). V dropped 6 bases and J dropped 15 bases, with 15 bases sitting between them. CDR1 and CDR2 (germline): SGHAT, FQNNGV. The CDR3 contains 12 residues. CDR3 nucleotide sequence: TGTGCCAGCAGATCGACAGGCCCAAACCTCCACTTT. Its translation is CASRSTGPNLHF.

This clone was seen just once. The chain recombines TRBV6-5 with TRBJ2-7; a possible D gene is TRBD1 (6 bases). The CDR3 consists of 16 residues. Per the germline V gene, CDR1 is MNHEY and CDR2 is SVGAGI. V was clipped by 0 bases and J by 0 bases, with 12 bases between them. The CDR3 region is CASSYSRQASSYEQYF. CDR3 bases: TGTGCCAGCAGTTACTCGAGACAGGCCAGCTCCTACGAGCAGTACTTC.

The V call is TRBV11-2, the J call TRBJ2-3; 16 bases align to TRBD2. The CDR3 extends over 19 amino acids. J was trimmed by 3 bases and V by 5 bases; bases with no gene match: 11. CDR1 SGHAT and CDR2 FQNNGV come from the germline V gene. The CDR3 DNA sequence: TGTGCCAGCAGCCAGACCGGGACTAGCGGGAGGGCCATAACAGATACGCAGTATTTT. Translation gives CASSQTGTSGRAITDTQYF.

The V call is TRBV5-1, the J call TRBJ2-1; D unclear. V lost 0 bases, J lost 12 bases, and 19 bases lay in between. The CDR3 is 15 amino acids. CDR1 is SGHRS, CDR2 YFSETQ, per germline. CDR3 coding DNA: TGCGCCAGCAGCTTGGGTCCGTCCGCGGTCGGTTCGCAGTTCTTC. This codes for CASSLGPSAVGSQFF. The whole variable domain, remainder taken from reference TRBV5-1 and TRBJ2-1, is KAGVTQTPRYLIKTRGQQVTLSCSPISGHRSVSWYQQTPGQGLQFLFEYFSETQRNKGNFPGRFSGRQFSNSRSEMNVSTLELGDSALYLCASSLGPSAVGSQFFGPGTRLTVL.